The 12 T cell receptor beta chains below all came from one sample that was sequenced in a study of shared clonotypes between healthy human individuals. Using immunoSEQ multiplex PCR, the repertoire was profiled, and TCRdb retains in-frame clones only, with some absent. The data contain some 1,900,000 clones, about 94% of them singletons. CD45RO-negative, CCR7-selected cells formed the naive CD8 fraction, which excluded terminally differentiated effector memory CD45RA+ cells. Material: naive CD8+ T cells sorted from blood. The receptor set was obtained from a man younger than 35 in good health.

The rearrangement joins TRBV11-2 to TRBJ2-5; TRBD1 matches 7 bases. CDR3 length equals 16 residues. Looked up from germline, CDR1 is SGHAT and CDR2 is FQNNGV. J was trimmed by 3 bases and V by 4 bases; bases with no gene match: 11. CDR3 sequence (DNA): TGTGCCAGCAGCTCTCGACAGGGTTGGCCCAAAGAGACCCAGTACTTC. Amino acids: CASSSRQGWPKETQYF.

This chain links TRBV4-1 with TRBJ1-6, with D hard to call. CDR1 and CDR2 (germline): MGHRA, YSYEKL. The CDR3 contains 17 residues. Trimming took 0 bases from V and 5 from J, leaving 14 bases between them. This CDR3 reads CASSQDHQRDNNSPLHF. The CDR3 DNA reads TGCGCCAGCAGCCAAGATCACCAGAGAGATAATAATTCACCCCTCCACTTT.

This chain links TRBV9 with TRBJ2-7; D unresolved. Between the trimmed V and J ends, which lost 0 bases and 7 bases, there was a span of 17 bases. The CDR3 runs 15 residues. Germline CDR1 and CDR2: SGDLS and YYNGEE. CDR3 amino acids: CASSVDSAPTMEQYF. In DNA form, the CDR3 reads TGTGCCAGCAGCGTAGATAGTGCCCCTACGATGGAGCAGTACTTC. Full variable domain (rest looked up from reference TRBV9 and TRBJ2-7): DSGVTQTPKHLITATGQRVTLRCSPRSGDLSVYWYQQSLDQGLQFLIQYYNGEERAKGNILERFSAQQFPDLHSELNLSSLELGDSALYFCASSVDSAPTMEQYFGPGTRLTVT.

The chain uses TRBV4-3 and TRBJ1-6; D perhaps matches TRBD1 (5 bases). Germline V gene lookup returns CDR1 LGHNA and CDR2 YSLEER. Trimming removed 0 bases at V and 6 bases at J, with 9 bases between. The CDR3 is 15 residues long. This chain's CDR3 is CASSQDQGGNSPLHF. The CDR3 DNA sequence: TGCGCCAGCAGCCAAGATCAGGGTGGTAATTCACCCCTCCACTTT.

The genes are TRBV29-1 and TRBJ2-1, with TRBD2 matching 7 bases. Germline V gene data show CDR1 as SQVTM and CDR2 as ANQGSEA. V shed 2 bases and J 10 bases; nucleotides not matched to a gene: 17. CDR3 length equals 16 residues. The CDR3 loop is CSVELLRTGGWDEQFF. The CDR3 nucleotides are TGCAGCGTTGAACTCCTCCGAACCGGGGGGTGGGACGAGCAGTTCTTC.

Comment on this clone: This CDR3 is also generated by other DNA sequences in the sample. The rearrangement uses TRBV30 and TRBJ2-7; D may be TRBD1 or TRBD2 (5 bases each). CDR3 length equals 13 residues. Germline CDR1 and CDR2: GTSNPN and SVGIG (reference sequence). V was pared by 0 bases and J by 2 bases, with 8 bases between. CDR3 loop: CAWSVGAPYEQYF. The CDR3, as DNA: TGTGCCTGGAGTGTCGGGGCTCCCTACGAGCAGTACTTC.

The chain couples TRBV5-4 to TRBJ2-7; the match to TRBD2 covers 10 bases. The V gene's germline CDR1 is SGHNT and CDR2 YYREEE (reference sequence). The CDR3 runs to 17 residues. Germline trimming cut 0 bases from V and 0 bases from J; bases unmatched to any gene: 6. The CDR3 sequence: CASSLALAGELSYEQYF. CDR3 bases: TGTGCCAGCAGCTTGGCTCTAGCGGGGGAACTCTCCTACGAGCAGTACTTC.

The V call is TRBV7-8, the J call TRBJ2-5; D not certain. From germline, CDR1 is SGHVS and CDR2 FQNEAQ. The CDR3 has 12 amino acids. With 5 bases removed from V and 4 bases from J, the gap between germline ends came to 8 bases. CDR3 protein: CASSHSLETQYF. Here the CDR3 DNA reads TGTGCCAGCAGCCACTCTTTAGAGACCCAGTACTTC.

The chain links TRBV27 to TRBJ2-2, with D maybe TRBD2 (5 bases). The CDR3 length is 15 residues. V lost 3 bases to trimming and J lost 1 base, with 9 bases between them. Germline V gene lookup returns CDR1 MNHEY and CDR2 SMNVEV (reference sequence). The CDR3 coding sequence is TGTGCCAGCAGTTTTAGGACTGAGAACACCGGGGAGCTGTTTTTT. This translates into CASSFRTENTGELFF.

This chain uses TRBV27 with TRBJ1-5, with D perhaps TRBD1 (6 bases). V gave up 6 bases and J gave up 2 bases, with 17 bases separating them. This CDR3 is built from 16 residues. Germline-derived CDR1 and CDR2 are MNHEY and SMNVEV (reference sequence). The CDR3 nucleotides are TGTGCCAGCAGCGAAAGGGGGGTCGCGGGCAATCAGCCCCAGCATTTT. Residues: CASSERGVAGNQPQHF.

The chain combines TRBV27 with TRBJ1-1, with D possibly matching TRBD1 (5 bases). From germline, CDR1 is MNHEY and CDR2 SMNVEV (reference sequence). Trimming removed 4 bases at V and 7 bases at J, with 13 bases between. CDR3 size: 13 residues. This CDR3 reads CASSYGWGNEAFF. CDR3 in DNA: TGTGCCAGCAGTTATGGCTGGGGCAATGAAGCTTTCTTT.

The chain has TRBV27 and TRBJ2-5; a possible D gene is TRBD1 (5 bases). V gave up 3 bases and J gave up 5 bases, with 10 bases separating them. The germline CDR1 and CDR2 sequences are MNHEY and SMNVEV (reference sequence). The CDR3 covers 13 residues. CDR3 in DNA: TGTGCCAGCAGTTTGTTGGGGCACGAGACCCAGTACTTC. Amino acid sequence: CASSLLGHETQYF.